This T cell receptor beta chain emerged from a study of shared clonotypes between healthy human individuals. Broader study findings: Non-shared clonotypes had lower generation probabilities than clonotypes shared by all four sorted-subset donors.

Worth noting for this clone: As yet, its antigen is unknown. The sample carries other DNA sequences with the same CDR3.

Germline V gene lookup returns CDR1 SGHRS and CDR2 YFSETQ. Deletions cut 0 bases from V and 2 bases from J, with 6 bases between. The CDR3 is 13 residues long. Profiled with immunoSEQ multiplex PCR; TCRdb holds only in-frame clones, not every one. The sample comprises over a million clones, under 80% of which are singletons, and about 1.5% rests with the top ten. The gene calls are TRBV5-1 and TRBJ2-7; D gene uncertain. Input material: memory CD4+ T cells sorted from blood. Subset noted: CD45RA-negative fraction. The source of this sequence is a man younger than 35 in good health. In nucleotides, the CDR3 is TGCGCCAGCAGCTTGGGGGGAACCTACGAGCAGTACTTC. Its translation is CASSLGGTYEQYF.